One and the same sample provided the 13 T cell receptor beta chains below, sequenced in a study of T cells expressing NK-cell markers. TCRdb re-called the 5' RACE reads; every CDR3 protein appears as one record, without DNA. The repertoire table contains hundreds of thousands of distinct CDR3 sequences. The sample comprised blood T cells: a sorted CD56 or NKG2C T cell subset, CD4+ or CD8+ T cells, or bulk PBMC T cells (not recorded which). The receptors come from a man aged 18-30 years in good health.

The gene calls are TRBV7-8 and TRBJ2-1; as DNA is missing, the TRBD2 call by TCRdb cannot be tested. The CDR3 is 16 amino acids. CDR1 SGHVS and CDR2 FQNEAQ come from the germline V gene. This chain's CDR3 is CASSRPPGSRYNEQFF.

CDR3 protein: CASSTFRVLGETQYF. The chain uses TRBV6-2 or TRBV6-3 and TRBJ2-5; TCRdb indicates TRBD1, and absent DNA this call remains unverified. The germline V gene has CDR1 MNHEY and CDR2 SVGEGT. This CDR3 has 15 residues.

This chain uses TRBV30 with TRBJ1-2. The CDR3 sequence is 16 residues long. Looked up from germline, CDR1 is GTSNPN and CDR2 is SVGIG (reference sequence). This CDR3 reads CAWSVFYGLANYGYTF.

The chain couples TRBV12-3 or TRBV12-4 to TRBJ2-3; TCRdb's assignment of TRBD2 cannot be checked, as there is no DNA. CDR3 length: 17 residues. The CDR3 reads CASTPGLAGEGADTQYF.

This sequence joins TRBV20-1 and TRBJ2-1; TCRdb picks TRBD2, but there is no DNA to check that call. Germline values: CDR1 DFQATT, CDR2 SNEGSKA (reference sequence). The CDR3 contains 18 residues. CDR3 sequence reads: CSARGRLAGGFKGNEQFF.

The J gene is TRBJ2-1, the V gene TRBV29-1; TCRdb proposes TRBD1, but this gene call is untestable without DNA. This CDR3 spans 14 amino acids. Germline loops: CDR1 SQVTM, CDR2 ANQGSEA. The CDR3 here is CSVPYGTFFNEQFF.

The rearrangement joins TRBV7-2 to TRBJ1-1; without DNA, the TCRdb call of TRBD1 cannot be checked. Germline V CDR1 and CDR2: SGHTA, FQGNSA. The CDR3 contains 12 residues. CDR3 residues: CASSFQGTEAFF.

This rearrangement joins TRBV10-3 to TRBJ2-3; with no DNA, the TCRdb D assignment of TRBD1 cannot be verified. The CDR3 length is 13 residues. CDR1 is ENHRY, CDR2 SYGVKD, per germline. CDR3 in amino acids: CAISVAGEDTQYF.

The chain uses TRBV10-3 and TRBJ2-1; with no DNA, the TCRdb D assignment of TRBD2 cannot be verified. The length of the CDR3 is 15 residues. Germline V gene lookup returns CDR1 ENHRY and CDR2 SYGVKD. The CDR3 here is CAISESAGGKNEQFF.

This chain's CDR3 is CASSPRFRNEQFF. The J gene is TRBJ2-1, the V gene TRBV11-3. The CDR3 has 13 residues. The germline CDR1 and CDR2 sequences are SGHNT and YENEEA.

The chain uses TRBV6-5 and TRBJ2-7; TCRdb outputs TRBD2, but without DNA this stays unchecked. The CDR3 loop spans 14 amino acids. Per the germline V gene, CDR1 is MNHEY and CDR2 is SVGAGI. CDR3 residues: CASSLTGSGSEQYF.

The chain joins TRBV6-2 or TRBV6-3 to TRBJ2-6; the D call from TCRdb, TRBD1, cannot be confirmed without DNA. The germline V gene has CDR1 MNHEY and CDR2 SVGEGT. This CDR3 is built from 15 residues. The CDR3 reads CASRGQQAGANVLTF.

The rearrangement links TRBV11-2 to TRBJ1-2; TCRdb's D gene call, TRBD1, goes unchecked for lack of DNA. Germline loops: CDR1 SGHAT, CDR2 FQNNGV. This CDR3 is built from 16 residues. This chain's CDR3 is CASSPPAGGRGYGYTF.